This record covers a single TCR beta chain. Its target is unknown. This CDR3 has 14 residues. With 4 bases removed from V and 0 bases from J, the gap between germline ends came to 10 bases. CDR1 is SGHRS and CDR2 is YFSETQ in the germline V gene. This entry is derived from a study of cytomegalovirus exposure and HLA in healthy donors. In the PCR, 60 Vbeta and 13 Jbeta primers were used. Per the original methods: Later analysis identified 65 million to 80 million unique TCR beta chains, approximately 10 million shared. Method: immunoSEQ multiplex PCR; TCRdb's copy keeps in-frame clones and lacks some. That table is the source of V, J and clone size, and D and trimming were worked out from the DNA. This sample yields 80,000 to 90,000 clones, of which more than 60% are seen a single time; roughly 2% belongs to the top ten. When sampled, the donors appeared nominally healthy, though they likely had unrecorded immune exposures.

Study-level findings and limits: Three of the chains that were CMV-associated were confirmed in vitro to be specific for CMV antigens.

This TCR came from a man aged 35-49 years in good health and CMV-seronegative. V is TRBV5-1 and J is TRBJ1-1, with D possibly matching TRBD1 (6 bases). The specimen was PBMCs. The CDR3 coding sequence is TGCGCCAGCAGCCTACAGGGTATGAACACTGAAGCTTTCTTT. This translates into CASSLQGMNTEAFF.